This T cell receptor (beta chain) was sequenced during a study of beta chain features in type 1 diabetes. Whole-study results and caveats: In every one of the four CD4+ subsets, TCRB CDR3s were moderately but significantly shorter in Type 1 diabetes patients.

Regarding this clone: Its antigen remains unidentified.

CDR3 size: 15 residues. Trimming cost V 1 base and J 1 base, with 11 bases left between them. The V gene's germline CDR1 is SGHRS and CDR2 YFSETQ. As every portion of the isolated RNA was reverse transcribed, the sequencing read expressed TCRB transcripts. This table comes from immunoSEQ multiplex PCR, and its TCRdb copy is limited to in-frame clones, with some not included. Of 600,000 to 750,000 clones listed, under 15% are singletons. The chain joins TRBV5-1 to TRBJ2-5, with D possibly being TRBD1 (6 bases). The sequence came from a man aged 25 to 40 with type 1 diabetes. Sequenced sample: naive CD4+ T cells from blood. CDR3 residues: CASSLQQGAQETQYF. CDR3 in DNA: TGCGCCAGCAGCTTGCAACAGGGCGCCCAAGAGACCCAGTACTTC.